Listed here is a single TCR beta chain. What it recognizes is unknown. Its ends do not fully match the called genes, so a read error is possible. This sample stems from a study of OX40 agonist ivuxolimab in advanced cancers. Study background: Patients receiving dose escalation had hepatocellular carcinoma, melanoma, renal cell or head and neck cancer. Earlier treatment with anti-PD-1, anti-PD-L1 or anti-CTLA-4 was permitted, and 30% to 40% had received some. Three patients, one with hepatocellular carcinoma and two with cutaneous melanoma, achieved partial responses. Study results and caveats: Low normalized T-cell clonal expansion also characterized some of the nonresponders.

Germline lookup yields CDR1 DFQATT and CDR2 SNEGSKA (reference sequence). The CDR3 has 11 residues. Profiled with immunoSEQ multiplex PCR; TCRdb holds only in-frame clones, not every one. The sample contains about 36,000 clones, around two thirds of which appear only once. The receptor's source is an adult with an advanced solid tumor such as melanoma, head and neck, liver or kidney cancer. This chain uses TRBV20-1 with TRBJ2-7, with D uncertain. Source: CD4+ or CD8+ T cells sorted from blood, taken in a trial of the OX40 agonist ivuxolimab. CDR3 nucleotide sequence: TGCAGTGCAAGAGCTACCTACGAGCAGTACTTC. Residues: CSARATYEQYF.